Each of the 31 T cell receptor beta chains below was sequenced from the same sample in a study of T cell responses to AZD1222 COVID-19 vaccine. Data came from immunoSEQ multiplex PCR; TCRdb stores just in-frame clones and leaves some out. The sample includes about 140,000 clones, 93% of them seen just once. Sequencing was performed on peripheral blood, taken on day 0 of AZD1222 vaccination. The receptors originated from an adult in good health.

The chain employs TRBV3-1 (or the pseudogene TRBV3-2) and TRBJ1-1; D is unresolved. Germline V gene sequence: CDR1 LGHDT, CDR2 YNNKEL (reference sequence). CDR3 size: 15 residues. V lost 0 bases to trimming and J lost 0 bases, with 8 bases between them. The CDR3 nucleotides read TGTGCCAGCAGCCAAGAGTACAGCATGAACACTGAAGCTTTCTTT. Its translation is CASSQEYSMNTEAFF.

This clone was recorded only once. This chain links TRBV27 with TRBJ1-2, with 7 nucleotides matching TRBD1. The ends lost 2 bases at V and 4 bases at J; junction bases unmatched: 4. Germline CDR1 MNHEY, CDR2 SMNVEV (reference sequence). CDR3 size: 14 residues. The CDR3 nucleotides read TGTGCCAGCAGTTTAGGGGCAGGGGGCTATGGCTACACCTTC. Translated: CASSLGAGGYGYTF.

This clone has a single count. The chain has TRBV28 and TRBJ2-7; 9 bases agree with TRBD1. The ends lost 7 bases at V and 3 bases at J; junction bases unmatched: 7. Germline values: CDR1 MDHEN, CDR2 SYDVKM. The CDR3 is made up of 14 amino acids. Here the CDR3 reads CASIGRDRVYEQYF. The CDR3 DNA is TGTGCCAGCATTGGGAGGGACAGGGTCTACGAGCAGTACTTC.

The chain uses TRBV11-3 and TRBJ1-5; D is unresolved. This CDR3 spans 17 amino acids. The germline V gene has CDR1 SGHNT and CDR2 YENEEA. V was trimmed by 3 bases and J by 2 bases, leaving 17 bases between them. CDR3 bases: TGTGCCAGCAGCTTCCGAGGAGGCAGCGGGGGCAATCAGCCCCAGCATTTT. It encodes CASSFRGGSGGNQPQHF.

The chain is built from TRBV5-1 and TRBJ2-7; maybe TRBD2 (5 bases). V gave up 0 bases and J gave up 3 bases, with 16 bases separating them. The germline gives CDR1 SGHRS, CDR2 YFSETQ. The CDR3 has 16 amino acids. CDR3 bases: TGCGCCAGCAGCTTGGTGGAGGTAACGGGCCTCTACGAGCAGTACTTC. Translating it yields CASSLVEVTGLYEQYF.

This chain links TRBV5-4 with TRBJ2-7; D tentatively reads TRBD1 or TRBD2 (5 bases each). CDR1 and CDR2 from the germline V gene are SGHNT and YYREEE (reference sequence). The CDR3 runs to 14 residues. The V end lost 3 bases, the J end lost 1 base, and 11 bases lay between the germline ends. The CDR3 DNA reads as TGTGCCAGCAGCTCTGGGACGGAGTCCTACGAGCAGTACTTC. Its protein is CASSSGTESYEQYF.

The chain uses TRBV5-1 and TRBJ1-4; 9 nucleotides match TRBD1. The junction had 3 bases not matched to a gene; V was cut back by 5 bases and J by 4 bases. Germline assignment: CDR1 SGHRS and CDR2 YFSETQ. The CDR3 has 14 amino acids. CDR3 loop: CASRGTGSNEKLFF. The CDR3 DNA is TGCGCCAGCAGAGGGACAGGGAGTAATGAAAAACTGTTTTTT. Full variable domain (missing parts from reference TRBV5-1 and TRBJ1-4): KAGVTQTPRYLIKTRGQQVTLSCSPISGHRSVSWYQQTPGQGLQFLFEYFSETQRNKGNFPGRFSGRQFSNSRSEMNVSTLELGDSALYLCASRGTGSNEKLFFGSGTQLSVL.

The rearrangement links TRBV23-1 to TRBJ1-1; D is possibly TRBD1 (5 bases). TRBV23-1 is treated as an ORF (open reading frame) with a function not yet certain. Trimming took 4 bases from V and 0 from J, leaving 18 bases between them. This CDR3 comprises 17 residues. CDR3 DNA sequence: TGCGCCAGCAGTCCCCCCGGGGGTCTGGCCTTGAACACTGAAGCTTTCTTT. Protein: CASSPPGGLALNTEAFF.

This clone was counted a single time. V and J are TRBV7-2 and TRBJ2-2; 9 nucleotides line up with TRBD1. The V and J ends lost 11 bases and 3 bases, in that order; junction bases with no gene match: 4. The CDR3 loop spans 13 amino acids. Germline V gene sequence: CDR1 SGHTA, CDR2 FQGNSA. The CDR3 loop is CARGQGYTGELFF. The CDR3 region has the DNA TGTGCCCGCGGACAGGGGTACACCGGGGAGCTGTTTTTT.

The CDR3 nucleotides read TGTGCCTGGAGCTCACCGGGACTAGCGGGAGGGAGCTCCTACAATGAGCAGTTCTTC. Its translation is CAWSSPGLAGGSSYNEQFF. V usage is TRBV30 and J usage is TRBJ2-1; TRBD2 aligns across 16 bases. Unmatched junction bases numbered 8, after V lost 3 bases and J lost 0 bases. The CDR3 contains 19 residues. The germline CDR1 and CDR2 sequences are GTSNPN and SVGIG (reference sequence).

V usage is TRBV3-1 (or the pseudogene TRBV3-2) and J usage is TRBJ2-5; D is uncertain. Germline V gives CDR1 LGHDT, CDR2 YNNKEL (reference sequence). The V and J ends lost 4 bases and 5 bases respectively, with 5 bases between them. The CDR3 length is 11 residues. The CDR3 loop reads CASSLGETQYF. CDR3 DNA: TGTGCCAGCAGCCTGGGGGAGACCCAGTACTTC.

The V and J genes are TRBV6-5 and TRBJ2-5, with D unclear. Germline CDR1 MNHEY, CDR2 SVGAGI. The CDR3 extends over 14 amino acids. Trimming pared 6 bases from V and 2 bases from J, leaving 13 bases between. In DNA form, the CDR3 reads TGTGCCAGCAGAGAGGCCAAGGGACAAGAGACCCAGTACTTC. Amino acid sequence: CASREAKGQETQYF.

The chain is built from TRBV5-1 and TRBJ2-7; the match to TRBD2 covers 8 bases. This CDR3 has 15 amino acids. After removal of 4 bases from V and 1 base from J, the junction contained 7 bases not matched to a gene. The germline V gene has CDR1 SGHRS and CDR2 YFSETQ. CDR3 nucleotide sequence: TGCGCCAGCAGCGCAGCGGGAGCGCGGTCCTACGAGCAGTACTTC. This gives the protein CASSAAGARSYEQYF.

This chain joins TRBV5-1 and TRBJ2-5; 7 bases match TRBD1. From germline, CDR1 is SGHRS and CDR2 YFSETQ. The length of the CDR3 is 14 residues. V lost 6 bases, J lost 2 bases, and 7 bases stayed unmatched. The CDR3 DNA reads TGCGCCAGCACTCCGGGACAGAAGCAAGAGACCCAGTACTTC. This sequence encodes CASTPGQKQETQYF. Complete variable domain (other parts from reference TRBV5-1 and TRBJ2-5): KAGVTQTPRYLIKTRGQQVTLSCSPISGHRSVSWYQQTPGQGLQFLFEYFSETQRNKGNFPGRFSGRQFSNSRSEMNVSTLELGDSALYLCASTPGQKQETQYFGPGTRLLVL.

This clone appeared many times. The chain links TRBV9 to TRBJ1-2; tentatively, D is TRBD1 (5 bases). Between the trimmed V and J ends, which lost 0 bases and 5 bases, there was a span of 11 bases. The CDR3 has 14 amino acids. CDR1 and CDR2 from the germline V gene are SGDLS and YYNGEE. The CDR3 DNA reads as TGTGCCAGCAGCGTAGACCAGGGTTGGTATGGCTACACCTTC. Its translation: CASSVDQGWYGYTF.

V usage is TRBV10-3 and J usage is TRBJ1-2; D is possibly TRBD1 (5 bases). V was shortened by 0 bases and J by 8 bases, with 16 bases between the two germline ends. Looked up from germline, CDR1 is ENHRY and CDR2 is SYGVKD. CDR3 length: 15 amino acids. CDR3 in amino acids: CAISESRAGDRGYTF. The CDR3 DNA follows: TGTGCCATCAGTGAGTCGAGGGCGGGGGATCGCGGCTACACCTTC.

The rearrangement uses TRBV19 and TRBJ1-5; D is possibly TRBD1 (5 bases). The V end was cut by 8 bases, the J end by 7 bases, with 9 bases between. The CDR3 is made up of 11 amino acids. Germline CDR1 LNHDA, CDR2 SQIVND (reference sequence). CDR3 residues: CASGEGQPQHF. The CDR3 region has the DNA TGTGCCAGTGGGGAGGGGCAGCCCCAGCATTTT.

V usage is TRBV18 and J usage is TRBJ1-2; D not resolved. Per the germline V gene, CDR1 is KGHSH and CDR2 is LQKENI. There are 15 residues in the CDR3. V lost 3 bases and J 2 bases, leaving 13 bases between the germline ends. CDR3 in amino acids: CASSPTASPNYGYTF. The DNA for the CDR3 is TGTGCCAGCTCACCCACAGCGTCTCCAAACTATGGCTACACCTTC.

This chain connects TRBV18 to TRBJ2-5; the D is unclear. Germline loops: CDR1 KGHSH, CDR2 LQKENI. V lost 6 bases and J lost 2, with 16 bases in between. The CDR3 covers 15 residues. The CDR3 sequence is CASSPEGLGQETQYF. The CDR3 coding sequence is TGTGCCAGCTCTCCGGAAGGATTAGGGCAAGAGACCCAGTACTTC. Full variable domain (rest looked up from reference TRBV18 and TRBJ2-5): NAGVMQNPRHLVRRRGQEARLRCSPMKGHSHVYWYRQLPEEGLKFMVYLQKENIIDESGMPKERFSAEFPKEGPSILRIQQVVRGDSAAYFCASSPEGLGQETQYFGPGTRLLVL.

This chain connects TRBV5-1 to TRBJ2-2, with D tentatively TRBD2 (6 bases). Trimming removed 0 bases from V and 7 bases from J, with 7 bases in between. The germline CDR1 and CDR2 sequences are SGHRS and YFSETQ. This CDR3 spans 13 amino acids. The CDR3 protein is CASSLASDGELFF. The CDR3 bases are TGCGCCAGCAGCTTGGCTAGCGACGGGGAGCTGTTTTTT. Supplemented by reference TRBV5-1 and TRBJ2-2, the full variable domain reads KAGVTQTPRYLIKTRGQQVTLSCSPISGHRSVSWYQQTPGQGLQFLFEYFSETQRNKGNFPGRFSGRQFSNSRSEMNVSTLELGDSALYLCASSLASDGELFFGEGSRLTVL.

This rearrangement joins TRBV7-9 to TRBJ2-7; TRBD2 is a possible D gene (6 bases). CDR3 size: 15 residues. Trimming removed 5 bases from V and 1 base from J, with 15 bases in between. CDR1 and CDR2 from the germline V gene are SEHNR and FQNEAQ (reference sequence). The CDR3 loop is CASSPGSSGSYEQYF. The DNA for the CDR3 is TGTGCCAGCAGCCCTGGTAGTAGCGGATCCTACGAGCAGTACTTC.

The chain carries TRBV29-1 and TRBJ2-7; 10 nucleotides line up with TRBD1. The J segment lost 2 bases and the V segment lost 7 bases, leaving 2 bases of the junction unmatched. There are 12 residues in the CDR3. The V gene's germline CDR1 is SQVTM and CDR2 ANQGSEA. The CDR3 coding sequence is TGCAGCGGGGGACAGGGGACCTACGAGCAGTACTTC. Its translation: CSGGQGTYEQYF.

V gene TRBV5-6 combines with J gene TRBJ2-1, with D tentatively TRBD2 (5 bases). The CDR3 consists of 15 residues. Germline lookup yields CDR1 SGHDT and CDR2 YYEEEE. Trimming stripped 0 bases from V and 2 bases from J, with 9 bases between. Written as DNA, the CDR3 is TGTGCCAGCAGCTTGGGCGGGCTCGCCTACAATGAGCAGTTCTTC. It codes for CASSLGGLAYNEQFF.

This sequence joins TRBV9 and TRBJ2-1, with 7 bases lining up with TRBD2. The V gene's germline CDR1 is SGDLS and CDR2 YYNGEE. The CDR3 spans 17 residues. J gave up 1 base and V 0 bases, and 7 bases lay outside the gene matches. This CDR3 reads CASSVAYGRLSYNEQFF. Written as DNA, the CDR3 is TGTGCCAGCAGCGTAGCTTACGGGAGGCTATCCTACAATGAGCAGTTCTTC.

This chain's CDR3 is CASSLEGGYSNQPQHF. CDR3 in DNA: TGTGCCAGCAGCTTAGAGGGGGGATATAGCAATCAGCCCCAGCATTTT. The rearrangement uses TRBV11-3 and TRBJ1-5, with D perhaps matching TRBD1 (5 bases). Trimming shortened V by 0 bases and J by 0 bases, and 9 bases separated the two germline ends. This CDR3 contains 16 residues. Per the germline V gene, CDR1 is SGHNT and CDR2 is YENEEA.

V gene TRBV18 combines with J gene TRBJ2-1; unclear D gene. V lost 3 bases and J 0 bases, leaving 9 bases between the germline ends. The CDR3 runs to 15 residues. Germline V gene data show CDR1 as KGHSH and CDR2 as LQKENI. This chain's CDR3 is CASSPEQHSYNEQFF. CDR3 sequence (DNA): TGTGCCAGCTCACCGGAACAGCACTCCTACAATGAGCAGTTCTTC.

The rearrangement uses TRBV6-1 and TRBJ1-1; the match to TRBD1 covers 7 bases. V lost 0 bases, J lost 0 bases, and 10 bases stayed unmatched. This CDR3 region has 18 residues. Germline V lookup: CDR1 MNHNS, CDR2 SASEGT. The CDR3 DNA is TGTGCCAGCAGTGAAGCGCTTCGAGGGGGACAGATGAACACTGAAGCTTTCTTT. It encodes CASSEALRGGQMNTEAFF.

The gene calls are TRBV9 and TRBJ2-7, with 7 positions matching TRBD1. This CDR3 has 14 amino acids. CDR1 and CDR2 from the germline V gene are SGDLS and YYNGEE. The trim removed 3 bases at V and 3 bases at J, leaving 6 bases unmatched. The CDR3 DNA reads as TGTGCCAGCAGCGGAAGGGGGCAGGTCTACGAGCAGTACTTC. It translates to CASSGRGQVYEQYF.

This clone was found a few times. The CDR3 loop is CASSDEGTSNTGELFF. CDR3 bases: TGTGCCAGCAGTGACGAAGGGACGAGTAACACCGGGGAGCTGTTTTTT. This rearrangement joins TRBV6-4 to TRBJ2-2, with D perhaps matching TRBD1 or TRBD2 (5 bases each). V was clipped by 2 bases and J by 2 bases, with 12 bases between them. The CDR3 is 16 residues long. CDR1 is MRHNA and CDR2 is SNTAGT in the germline V gene.

The V and J genes are TRBV18 and TRBJ2-7, with D perhaps matching TRBD2 (6 bases). The CDR3 covers 15 residues. Deletions cut 0 bases from V and 2 bases from J, with 11 bases between. The germline V gene encodes CDR1 KGHSH and CDR2 LQKENI. The CDR3 reads CASSPPLALPYEQYF. The CDR3 DNA sequence: TGTGCCAGCTCACCACCTCTAGCGTTACCCTACGAGCAGTACTTC.

V usage is TRBV28 and J usage is TRBJ2-1, with TRBD2 matching over 14 bases. Germline trimming cut 5 bases from V and 7 bases from J; bases unmatched to any gene: 10. The V gene's germline CDR1 is MDHEN and CDR2 SYDVKM. This CDR3 is built from 17 residues. Here the CDR3 DNA reads TGTGCCAGCAGTCGCCGACTAGCGGGAGGGCCGGAGAATGAGCAGTTCTTC. Its protein is CASSRRLAGGPENEQFF.